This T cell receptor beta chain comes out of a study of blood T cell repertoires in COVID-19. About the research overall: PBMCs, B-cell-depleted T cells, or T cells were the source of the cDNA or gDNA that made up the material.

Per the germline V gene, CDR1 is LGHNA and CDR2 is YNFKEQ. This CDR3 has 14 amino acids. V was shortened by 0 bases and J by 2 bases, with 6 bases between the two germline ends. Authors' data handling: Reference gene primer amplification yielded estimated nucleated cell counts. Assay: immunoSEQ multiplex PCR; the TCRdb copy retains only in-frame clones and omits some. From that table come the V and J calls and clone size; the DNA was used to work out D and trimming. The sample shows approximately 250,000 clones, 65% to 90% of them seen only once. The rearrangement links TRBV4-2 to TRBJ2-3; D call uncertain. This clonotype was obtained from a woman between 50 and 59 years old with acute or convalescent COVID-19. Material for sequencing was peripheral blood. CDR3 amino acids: CASSQDFHTDTQYF. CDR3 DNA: TGTGCCAGCAGCCAAGATTTTCACACAGATACGCAGTATTTT.